These T cell receptor beta chains were read from a single sample in a study of PD-L1 blockade in urothelial cancer. The protocol was immunoSEQ multiplex PCR, while the TCRdb copy is restricted to in-frame clones and leaves out a portion. The sample contains tens of thousands of clones, around 83% of which appear only once. Sequencing used PBMCs, obtained around atezolizumab (anti-PD-L1) treatment. The source of these receptors is a man in his 70s with urothelial cancer. The CDR3 runs from the conserved cysteine through the conserved F or W. D genes are given only for firm matches. Clone size, where shown, is once, few, many, or a class for clones that have expanded.

D: TRBD1; J: TRBJ1-1; size: NA; V: TRBV2; CDR3: CASSTDRGGTEAFF; DNA: TGTGCCAGCAGTACAGACAGGGGTGGCACTGAAGCTTTCTTT
D: NA; J: TRBJ2-1; size: NA; V: TRBV29-1; CDR3: CSVAYRAGAKDEQFF; DNA: TGCAGCGTTGCCTACAGGGCGGGTGCAAAGGACGAGCAGTTCTTC
D: NA; J: TRBJ2-3; size: NA; V: TRBV6-5; CDR3: CASSFADTQYF; DNA: TGTGCCAGCAGCTTTGCAGATACGCAGTATTTT
D: TRBD1; J: TRBJ1-2; size: NA; V: TRBV5-1; CDR3: CASSLSGQGASYGYTF; DNA: TGCGCCAGCAGCTTGAGCGGACAGGGGGCATCCTATGGCTACACCTTC
D: NA; J: TRBJ2-2; size: NA; V: TRBV6-5; CDR3: CASSLDTSRTGELFF; DNA: TGTGCCAGCAGTCTGGATACTAGTCGCACCGGGGAGCTGTTTTTT
D: NA; J: TRBJ2-3; size: NA; V: TRBV27; CDR3: CASRPTRGADTQYF; DNA: TGTGCCAGCAGACCGACTAGAGGGGCAGATACGCAGTATTTT
D: NA; J: TRBJ1-1; size: NA; V: TRBV5-1; CDR3: CASSLSVYGTEAFF; DNA: TGCGCCAGCAGCTTATCGGTTTATGGCACTGAAGCTTTCTTT
D: NA; J: TRBJ2-3; size: NA; V: TRBV2; CDR3: CASMAGGSTDTQYF; DNA: TGTGCCAGCATGGCGGGTGGTAGCACAGATACGCAGTATTTT
D: NA; J: TRBJ1-1; size: NA; V: TRBV5-1; CDR3: CASSLRGRANTEAFF; DNA: TGCGCCAGCAGCTTGCGCGGCAGGGCGAACACTGAAGCTTTCTTT
D: NA; J: TRBJ2-5; size: NA; V: TRBV28; CDR3: CASSSRGLETQYF; DNA: TGTGCCAGCAGTAGCAGGGGCCTAGAGACCCAGTACTTC
D: TRBD1; J: TRBJ2-7; size: NA; V: TRBV18; CDR3: CASSPQATGSSYEQYF; DNA: TGTGCCAGCTCACCGCAGGCGACAGGGTCCTCCTACGAGCAGTACTTC
D: TRBD2; J: TRBJ2-7; size: NA; V: TRBV29-1; CDR3: CSVWLAGGPYEQYF; DNA: TGCAGCGTTTGGCTAGCGGGAGGGCCGTACGAGCAGTACTTC
D: NA; J: TRBJ2-7; size: NA; V: TRBV5-1; CDR3: CASSFGGAEEQYF; DNA: TGCGCCAGCAGCTTCGGGGGAGCGGAAGAGCAGTACTTC
D: TRBD1; J: TRBJ2-3; size: once; V: TRBV9; CDR3: CASSVGSQGASRDTQYF; DNA: TGTGCCAGCAGCGTAGGATCCCAGGGGGCGTCGAGAGATACGCAGTATTTT
D: NA; J: TRBJ1-1; size: NA; V: TRBV5-4; CDR3: CASSLAGVSDTEAFF; DNA: TGTGCCAGCAGCTTGGCGGGGGTGTCGGACACTGAAGCTTTCTTT
D: TRBD2; J: TRBJ2-7; size: NA; V: TRBV4-2; CDR3: CASSQALRAAGDSAGHYEQYF; DNA: TGTGCCAGCAGCCAGGCTTTGAGGGCAGCGGGAGATTCCGCGGGTCACTACGAGCAGTACTTC
D: TRBD1; J: TRBJ2-6; size: once; V: TRBV7-9; CDR3: CASSFNRGNSGANVLTF; DNA: TGTGCCAGCAGCTTTAACAGGGGTAACTCTGGGGCCAACGTCCTGACTTTC
D: TRBD1; J: TRBJ1-1; size: NA; V: TRBV5-4; CDR3: CASSSDPGQPYTEAFF; DNA: TGTGCCAGCAGCTCGGATCCGGGACAGCCGTACACTGAAGCTTTCTTT
D: NA; J: TRBJ1-5; size: NA; V: TRBV4-1; CDR3: CASSQERTVSNQPQHF; DNA: TGCGCCAGCAGCCAAGAACGGACAGTTAGCAATCAGCCCCAGCATTTT
D: NA; J: TRBJ1-2; size: NA; V: TRBV2; CDR3: CASSEGNTGYGYTF; DNA: TGTGCCAGCAGTGAAGGGAACACAGGGTATGGCTACACCTTC
D: NA; J: TRBJ2-7; size: NA; V: TRBV5-1; CDR3: CASSLAWLGSSYEQYF; DNA: TGCGCCAGCAGCTTGGCCTGGTTGGGGAGCTCCTACGAGCAGTACTTC
D: TRBD1; J: TRBJ2-7; size: NA; V: TRBV9; CDR3: CASSPTGGYYEQYF; DNA: TGTGCCAGCAGCCCAACAGGGGGCTATTACGAGCAGTACTTC
D: TRBD1; J: TRBJ1-2; size: NA; V: TRBV30; CDR3: CAWSARTGNYGYTF; DNA: TGTGCCTGGAGTGCCCGGACAGGGAACTATGGCTACACCTTC
D: TRBD2; J: TRBJ2-1; size: NA; V: TRBV5-1; CDR3: CASSVQGTRINNEQFF; DNA: TGCGCCAGCAGCGTACAAGGGACTAGAATAAACAATGAGCAGTTCTTC
D: NA; J: TRBJ1-3; size: once; V: TRBV5-1; CDR3: CASSLAGDSGNTIYF; DNA: TGCGCCAGCAGCTTGGCGGGGGACTCTGGAAACACCATATATTTT
D: NA; J: TRBJ2-6; size: NA; V: TRBV5-5; CDR3: CASSLAGQLSGANVLTF; DNA: TGTGCCAGCAGCTTGGCTGGACAGCTCTCTGGGGCCAACGTCCTGACTTTC
D: NA; J: TRBJ2-2; size: NA; V: TRBV30; CDR3: CAWMGVPRGTGELFF; DNA: TGTGCCTGGATGGGGGTTCCGAGGGGGACCGGGGAGCTGTTTTTT
D: NA; J: TRBJ1-1; size: NA; V: TRBV4-1; CDR3: CASSQDTGKYTEAFF; DNA: TGCGCCAGCAGCCAAGATACGGGGAAGTACACTGAAGCTTTCTTT